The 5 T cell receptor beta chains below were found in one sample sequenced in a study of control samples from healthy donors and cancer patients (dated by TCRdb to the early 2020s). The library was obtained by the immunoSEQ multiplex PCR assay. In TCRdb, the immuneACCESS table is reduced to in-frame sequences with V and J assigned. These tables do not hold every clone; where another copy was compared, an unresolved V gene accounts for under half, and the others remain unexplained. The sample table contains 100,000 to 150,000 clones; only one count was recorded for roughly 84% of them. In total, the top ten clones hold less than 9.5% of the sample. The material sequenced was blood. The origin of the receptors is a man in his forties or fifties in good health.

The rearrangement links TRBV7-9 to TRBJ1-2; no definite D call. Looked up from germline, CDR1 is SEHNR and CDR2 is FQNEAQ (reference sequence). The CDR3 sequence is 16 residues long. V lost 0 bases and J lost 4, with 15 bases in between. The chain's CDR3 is CASSLARVLRSYGYTF. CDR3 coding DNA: TGTGCCAGCAGCTTAGCAAGGGTCTTACGGTCCTATGGCTACACCTTC. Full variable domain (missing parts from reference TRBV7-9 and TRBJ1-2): DTGVSQNPRHKITKRGQNVTFRCDPISEHNRLYWYRQTLGQGPEFLTYFQNEAQLEKSRLLSDRFSAERPKGSFSTLEIQRTEQGDSAMYLCASSLARVLRSYGYTFGSGTRLTVV.

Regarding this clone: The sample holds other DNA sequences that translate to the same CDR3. The chain's CDR3 is CASSLTGGTDTQYF. CDR3 nucleotides: TGTGCCAGCTCACTTACAGGGGGCACAGATACGCAGTATTTT. This rearrangement joins TRBV18 to TRBJ2-3, with TRBD1 matching over 7 bases. After removal of 4 bases from V and 1 base from J, the junction contained 2 bases not matched to a gene. Germline lookup yields CDR1 KGHSH and CDR2 LQKENI. There are 14 residues in the CDR3.

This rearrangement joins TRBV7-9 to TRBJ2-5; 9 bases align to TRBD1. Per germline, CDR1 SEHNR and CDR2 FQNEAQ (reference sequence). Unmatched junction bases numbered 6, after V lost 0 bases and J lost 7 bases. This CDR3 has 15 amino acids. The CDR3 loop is CASSLARTGAVTQYF. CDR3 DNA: TGTGCCAGCAGCTTAGCCAGGACAGGGGCTGTGACCCAGTACTTC.

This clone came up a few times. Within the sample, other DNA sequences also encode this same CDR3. The CDR3, as DNA: TGTGCCAGCAGTGAGACAGCCTCTGGAAACACCATATATTTT. Its translation: CASSETASGNTIYF. The chain has TRBV2 and TRBJ1-3; possibly TRBD1 for D (5 bases). Germline CDR1 and CDR2: SNHLY and FYNNEI. The V end was cut by 3 bases, the J end by 0 bases, with 6 bases between. This CDR3 is built from 14 residues.

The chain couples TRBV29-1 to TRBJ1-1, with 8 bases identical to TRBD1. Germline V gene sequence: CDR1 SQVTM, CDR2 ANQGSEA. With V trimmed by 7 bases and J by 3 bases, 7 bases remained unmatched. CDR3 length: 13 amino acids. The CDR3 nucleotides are TGCAGCGCGGGTTGGACAGGGTACACTGAAGCTTTCTTT. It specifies CSAGWTGYTEAFF.